This T cell receptor beta chain was recovered during a study of T cells in Graves' hyperthyroidism and ophthalmopathy (dated by TCRdb to the late 2010s). In the study overall: Peripheral blood was collected at initial diagnosis, before any treatment. In more than 5 Graves' hyperthyroidism patients, the study also compared T-cell repertoires from thyroid tissue with T-cell repertoires from blood. The paper describes TCR Vbeta CDR3 sequencing of some 130 peripheral blood samples, made up of 43 ophthalmopathy patients, some 76 hyperthyroidism patients and 17 progressor patients. To identify TCR V-J signatures that set the groups apart, the researchers used a discovery cohort of 100 patients, made up of roughly 45 with Graves' ophthalmopathy and about 55 with stable Graves' hyperthyroidism. The 95 to 100 discovery patients were randomly divided into training and test sets at a 7:3 ratio. Whether ophthalmopathy could be predicted prospectively was tested in an independent validation cohort made up of under 20 hyperthyroidism patients plus 17 patients who later progressed to ophthalmopathy. Once sampling was done, hyperthyroidism patients were given methimazole at a starting dose of 30 mg daily, whereas ophthalmopathy patients were given high-dose intravenous methylprednisolone. The full study reports these points: Most expanded thyroid clonotypes (frequency above 0.001) were also detected in blood, suggesting blood repertoires may reflect thyroid immune responses. In validation, the model predicted progression to ophthalmopathy a median of roughly 6.1 months before onset, with around 70% sensitivity and around 76% specificity. In cross-validation, a model built on a 13 V-J signature told ophthalmopathy apart from stable hyperthyroidism with approximately 90% sensitivity and about 81% specificity, and in testing the same model reached 80%/75%. No statistical method was used to set the sample size in advance, and investigators knew the group allocation.

In the ophthalmopathy patients, disease was moderately to severely active, with a Clinical Activity Score of 3 or more, a NOSPECS grade of 4 or more, and a duration of less than 3 months. Any patient with an uncontrolled infection, another autoimmune disease, pregnancy or lactation was excluded. Clinical symptoms, serum thyroxine and TRAb, thyroid ultrasound, and orbital computed tomography formed the basis for the diagnoses. PBMCs were separated from 10 ml of fresh peripheral blood using Ficoll-Paque density gradient centrifugation. Total RNA was extracted with Trizol reagent, and quality was checked on an Agilent 2100 Bioanalyzer. The TCR beta CDR3 regions were amplified from the RNA transcripts. A first-round RT-PCR of the TCR CDR3 used the HTBI primer set with the Qiagen OneStep RT-PCR kit. The libraries were constructed in a second round of multiplex PCR and then size-selected and purified. Paired-end sequencing of the libraries was performed with 100 bp reads on an Illumina HiSeq2000. Concerning the study's data processing: SOAPnuke was used to process the raw data, removing reads that contained adapters or uncalled bases, had a mean Phred below 15, or lacked an exact match to the constant primer or identifier. High-quality paired reads were merged with COPE v1.2.5, and unique nucleotide sequences were defined as clonotypes. MiTCR v1.1 was used to align clonotypes to the IMGT TRBV, TRBD and TRBJ reference segments. The analysis was restricted to V-J combinations with a frequency above 0.0001, which together covered roughly 99% of the repertoires. The TCS score was defined as the ratio of F50 (clonal expansion) to E x V (chaos), calculated using BLOSUM62-based TCRdist between CDR3 peptides within each V-J. Welch's t-statistics and random forest reduced approximately 520 V-J features to some 14, which were used in a naive Bayes classifier (R e1071). TCRdb reran the public reads through fastp at Q25 and MiXCR, keeping productive beta chains. Rows with a matching CDR3 protein are joined into one entry that keeps the most common DNA and genes. TCRdb, rather than the study authors, made the V and J calls. The sample table shows about 410,000 distinct CDR3 sequences, and about 15% are seen once. About 20% of the sample is taken by the ten largest.

As concerns this clonotype: The clone's antigen remains unknown. The record has no base qualities; no much larger clone is one base away.

Sequenced input: blood. The TCR comes from a young woman with Graves' ophthalmopathy.

The encoded CDR3 is CSASGGRDTGELFF. The DNA is TGCAGTGCCTCCGGCGGCAGGGACACCGGGGAGCTGTTTTTT. In this chain, TRBV20-1 is recombined with TRBJ2-2, with TRBD1 tentatively as D gene (5 bases match). The CDR3 covers 14 residues, taking in both the cysteine and the phenylalanine. Only the CDR3 region is kept as DNA, spanning 42 bases read in frame from base 1. Relative to germline, V is 6 bases shorter and J is 3 bases shorter, with 14 bases between their ends. Reading the germline V gene (reference sequence) gives CDR1 DFQATT and CDR2 SNEGSKA.